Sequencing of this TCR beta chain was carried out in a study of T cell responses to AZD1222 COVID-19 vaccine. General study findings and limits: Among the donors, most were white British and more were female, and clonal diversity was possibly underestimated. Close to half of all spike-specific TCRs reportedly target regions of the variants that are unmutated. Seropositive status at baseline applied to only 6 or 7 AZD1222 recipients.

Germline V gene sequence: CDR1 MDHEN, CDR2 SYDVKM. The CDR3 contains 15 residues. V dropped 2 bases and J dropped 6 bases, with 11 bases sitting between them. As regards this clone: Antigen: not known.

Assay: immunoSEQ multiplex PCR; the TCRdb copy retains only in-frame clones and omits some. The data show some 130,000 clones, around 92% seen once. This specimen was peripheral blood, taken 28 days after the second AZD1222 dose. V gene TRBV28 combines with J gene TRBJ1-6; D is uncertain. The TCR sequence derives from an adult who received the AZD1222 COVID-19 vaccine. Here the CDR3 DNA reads TGTGCCAGCAGTTTACACCGGGCTAGTAATTCACCCCTCCACTTT. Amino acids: CASSLHRASNSPLHF.